The sequence of this T cell receptor (beta chain) was determined in a study of blood T cell repertoires in COVID-19. Study overall: Samples came from the United States, Italy and Spain, spanning acute and convalescent COVID-19. In each case, the material was cDNA or gDNA derived from T cells, B-cell-depleted T cells, or PBMCs.

CDR3 size: 17 residues. Germline lookup yields CDR1 MDHEN and CDR2 SYDVKM. The V gene end was trimmed by 4 bases and the J gene end by 7 bases; junction bases not matched to a gene: 9. Authors' methods: Counts of nucleated cells, estimated from reference gene primer amplification, were obtained. The assay was immunoSEQ multiplex PCR, and TCRdb's table has in-frame clones only and misses some. V and J calls and clone size are as listed in that table; D and trimming were resolved from the DNA. This repertoire shows some 240,000 clones, over 75% found once; its top ten account for around 13%. In this sample, this clone turned up a few times. The same CDR3 can be traced to other DNA sequences in this sample.

Sequencing used peripheral blood. This sequence was found in a human donor in a cohort sampled during active COVID-19. This chain uses TRBV28 with TRBJ2-1; 14 bases line up with TRBD2. The CDR3 reads CASSSPGLAGGGNEQFF. The CDR3 bases are TGTGCCAGCAGTTCTCCTGGACTAGCGGGAGGAGGGAATGAGCAGTTCTTC.